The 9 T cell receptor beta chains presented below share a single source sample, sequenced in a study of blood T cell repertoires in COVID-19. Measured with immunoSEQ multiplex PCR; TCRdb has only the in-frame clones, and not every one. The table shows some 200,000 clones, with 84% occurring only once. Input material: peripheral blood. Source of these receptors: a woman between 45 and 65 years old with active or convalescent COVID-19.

CDR3 loop: CASSVGGSNEKLFF. DNA for the CDR3: TGTGCCAGCAGCGTAGGAGGATCTAATGAAAAACTGTTTTTT. The chain couples TRBV6-5 to TRBJ1-4; D is ambiguous. The germline gives CDR1 MNHEY, CDR2 SVGAGI. Trimming pared 6 bases from V and 3 bases from J, leaving 11 bases between. The CDR3 has 14 amino acids.

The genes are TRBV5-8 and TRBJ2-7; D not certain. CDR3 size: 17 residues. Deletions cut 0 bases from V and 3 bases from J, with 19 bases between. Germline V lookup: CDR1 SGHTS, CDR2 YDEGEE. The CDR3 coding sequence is TGTGCCAGCAGCTTGGGAGTGGAGTGGCACGCAAACTACGAGCAGTACGTC. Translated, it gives CASSLGVEWHANYEQYV.

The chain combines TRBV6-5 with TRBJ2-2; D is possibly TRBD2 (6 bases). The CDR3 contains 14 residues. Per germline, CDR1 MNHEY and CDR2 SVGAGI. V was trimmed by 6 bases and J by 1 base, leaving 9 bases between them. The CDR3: CASRWGENTGELFF. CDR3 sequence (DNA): TGTGCCAGCAGGTGGGGGGAGAACACCGGGGAGCTGTTTTTT.

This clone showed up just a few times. In DNA, the CDR3 is TGTGCCAGCAGTCCTACCTCAGGACTAGCCTACGAGCAGTACGTC. Encoded protein: CASSPTSGLAYEQYV. The chain carries TRBV28 and TRBJ2-7; 7 bases map to TRBD2. CDR3 length: 15 residues. From germline, CDR1 is MDHEN and CDR2 SYDVKM. With V trimmed by 5 bases and J by 2 bases, 9 bases remained unmatched.

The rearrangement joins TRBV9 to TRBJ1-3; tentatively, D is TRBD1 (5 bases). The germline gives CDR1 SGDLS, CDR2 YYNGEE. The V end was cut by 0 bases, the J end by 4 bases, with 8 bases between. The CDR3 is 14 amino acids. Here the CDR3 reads CASSVVQGGNTIYF. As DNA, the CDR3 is TGTGCCAGCAGCGTAGTGCAGGGCGGAAACACCATATATTTT. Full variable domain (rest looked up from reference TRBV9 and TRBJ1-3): DSGVTQTPKHLITATGQRVTLRCSPRSGDLSVYWYQQSLDQGLQFLIQYYNGEERAKGNILERFSAQQFPDLHSELNLSSLELGDSALYFCASSVVQGGNTIYFGEGSWLTVV.

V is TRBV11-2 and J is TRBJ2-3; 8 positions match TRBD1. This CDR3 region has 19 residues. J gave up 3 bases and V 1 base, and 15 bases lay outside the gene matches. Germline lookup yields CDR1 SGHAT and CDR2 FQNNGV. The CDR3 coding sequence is TGTGCCAGCAGCTTAGTGCGCGTCCTAGGACAGGGTTTAACAGATACGCAGTATTTT. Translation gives CASSLVRVLGQGLTDTQYF. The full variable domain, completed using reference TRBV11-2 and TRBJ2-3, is EAGVAQSPRYKIIEKRQSVAFWCNPISGHATLYWYQQILGQGPKLLIQFQNNGVVDDSQLPKDRFSAERLKGVDSTLKIQPAKLEDSAVYLCASSLVRVLGQGLTDTQYFGPGTRLTVL.

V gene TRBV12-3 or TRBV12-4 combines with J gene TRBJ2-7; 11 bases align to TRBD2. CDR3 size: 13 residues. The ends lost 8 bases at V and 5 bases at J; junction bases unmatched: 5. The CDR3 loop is CASGRLAGNEQYF. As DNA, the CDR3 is TGTGCCAGCGGCAGACTAGCGGGAAACGAGCAGTACTTC.

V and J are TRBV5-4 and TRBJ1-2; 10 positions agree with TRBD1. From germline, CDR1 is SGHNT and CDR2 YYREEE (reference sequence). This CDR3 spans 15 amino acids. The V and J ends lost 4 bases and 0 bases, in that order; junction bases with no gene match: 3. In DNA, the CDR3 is TGTGCCAGCAGCAAGGACAGGGGGGCTAACTATGGCTACACCTTC. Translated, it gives CASSKDRGANYGYTF.

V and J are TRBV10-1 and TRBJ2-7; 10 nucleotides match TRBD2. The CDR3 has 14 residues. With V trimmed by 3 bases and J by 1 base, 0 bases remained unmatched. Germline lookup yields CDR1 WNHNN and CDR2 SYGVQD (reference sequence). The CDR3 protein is CASSDSGRSYEQYF. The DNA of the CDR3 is TGCGCCAGCAGTGATAGCGGGAGGTCCTACGAGCAGTACTTC.